Below are 21 T cell receptor beta chains sequenced from a single sample in a study of shared clonotypes between healthy human individuals. Clones were read by immunoSEQ multiplex PCR, and TCRdb kept only the in-frame ones, dropping some. Of hundreds of thousands of clones listed, around two thirds are singletons. Sequences were obtained from memory CD4+ T cells sorted from blood. Subset in this sample: CD45RA-negative fraction. These receptor sequences come from a woman aged 25 to 39 in good health.

Regarding this clone: Distinct nucleotide sequences in the sample also encode this CDR3. V is TRBV5-1 and J is TRBJ1-3; D perhaps matches TRBD1 (5 bases). The germline CDR1 and CDR2 sequences are SGHRS and YFSETQ. This CDR3 has 14 amino acids. V was clipped by 2 bases and J by 3 bases, with 9 bases between them. In DNA, the CDR3 is TGCGCCAGCAGCTTCGGGACGGATGGAAACACCATATATTTT. It specifies CASSFGTDGNTIYF.

This chain links TRBV5-1 with TRBJ2-1; D is unclear. CDR3 length: 14 amino acids. Germline lookup yields CDR1 SGHRS and CDR2 YFSETQ. The V gene lost 1 base and the J gene lost 4 bases, with 9 bases spanning the gap. CDR3 sequence (DNA): TGCGCCAGCAGCTTGTTGGCGGTTTACAATGAGCAGTTCTTC. Translation gives CASSLLAVYNEQFF.

A few counts support this clone. The sample has other DNA sequences that encode this CDR3 too. This chain joins TRBV5-1 and TRBJ2-1; 10 nucleotides agree with TRBD2. Trimming cost V 4 bases and J 2 bases; bases outside gene matches: 6. The CDR3 is 16 residues long. Germline loops: CDR1 SGHRS, CDR2 YFSETQ. The CDR3 is CASSRPLAGAYNEQFF. The CDR3 DNA follows: TGCGCCAGCAGCCGGCCCCTAGCGGGGGCCTACAATGAGCAGTTCTTC. Based on the CDR3 plus reference TRBV5-1 and TRBJ2-1, the full variable domain is KAGVTQTPRYLIKTRGQQVTLSCSPISGHRSVSWYQQTPGQGLQFLFEYFSETQRNKGNFPGRFSGRQFSNSRSEMNVSTLELGDSALYLCASSRPLAGAYNEQFFGPGTRLTVL.

This clone was seen a handful of times. The CDR3 region is CASSASTSFYEQYF. The DNA for the CDR3 is TGTGCCAGCAGCGCCTCGACTAGTTTCTACGAGCAGTACTTC. J is TRBJ2-7 and V is TRBV21-1; the table gives TRBD2 as D, unverified against the DNA. TRBV21-1 is designated a pseudogene. The CDR3 covers 14 residues.

The chain has TRBV25-1 and TRBJ2-5; D unresolved. The ends were cut back, 3 bases at V and 10 bases at J, with 12 bases in the middle. The germline gives CDR1 MGHDK, CDR2 SYGVNS. This CDR3 spans 12 amino acids. This CDR3 reads CASSEIASSQYF. The CDR3 DNA sequence: TGTGCCAGCAGTGAGATTGCGTCTAGCCAGTACTTC.

The chain recombines TRBV11-2 with TRBJ2-7; D gene uncertain. The CDR3 is 16 residues long. V dropped 5 bases and J dropped 2 bases, with 19 bases sitting between them. Germline CDR1 SGHAT, CDR2 FQNNGV. The CDR3 here is CASSLVAVGSAYEQYF. CDR3 coding DNA: TGTGCCAGCAGCCTAGTGGCGGTCGGTTCTGCCTACGAGCAGTACTTC.

The CDR3 reads CASSKDGRALTGTDTQYF. DNA of the CDR3: TGTGCCAGCAGCAAAGACGGGAGGGCCCTAACCGGCACAGATACGCAGTATTTT. This sequence joins TRBV21-1 and TRBJ2-3; the table calls TRBD2, which could not be checked here. TRBV21-1 is classified as a pseudogene. The CDR3 is 18 amino acids.

The chain couples TRBV29-1 to TRBJ2-6; 7 bases fit TRBD1. The CDR3 covers 15 residues. V lost 4 bases, J lost 0 bases, and 3 bases stayed unmatched. Germline CDR1 and CDR2: SQVTM and ANQGSEA. In DNA form, the CDR3 reads TGCAGCGTTGGACAGGGCCTCTCTGGGGCCAACGTCCTGACTTTC. Its protein is CSVGQGLSGANVLTF.

The gene calls are TRBV27 and TRBJ2-3; TRBD1 matches 9 bases. V was clipped by 3 bases and J by 4 bases; unmatched bases: 5. From germline, CDR1 is MNHEY and CDR2 SMNVEV (reference sequence). The CDR3 contains 15 residues. The DNA of the CDR3 is TGTGCCAGCAGTTTGTGGACAGGGGAGGCAGATACGCAGTATTTT. Translating it yields CASSLWTGEADTQYF.

The rearrangement joins TRBV19 to TRBJ1-4; 9 positions agree with TRBD1. The germline V gene encodes CDR1 LNHDA and CDR2 SQIVND (reference sequence). The CDR3 runs 17 residues. The ends lost 3 bases at V and 8 bases at J; junction bases unmatched: 13. CDR3: CASSISYLGTGREKLFF. The CDR3 region has the DNA TGTGCCAGTAGTATCTCTTATCTTGGGACAGGGCGCGAAAAACTGTTTTTT.

The genes are TRBV28 and TRBJ1-2, with 7 bases aligning to TRBD1. Germline values: CDR1 MDHEN, CDR2 SYDVKM. The CDR3 is 14 amino acids. Trimming at V came to 6 bases and at J to 8 bases, leaving 12 bases not matched to a gene. In DNA form, the CDR3 reads TGTGCCAGCAGAGATCGAGGGGGCGCTTGGGGCTACACCTTC. It encodes CASRDRGGAWGYTF.

The V call is TRBV7-3, the J call TRBJ2-5; TRBD2 agrees at 13 bases. Germline loops: CDR1 SGHTA, CDR2 FQGTGA. The J segment lost 1 base and the V segment lost 3 bases, leaving 5 bases of the junction unmatched. The CDR3 loop spans 17 amino acids. CDR3 bases: TGTGCCAGCAGCTTGGCTACTAGCGGGAGGGCCCAAGAGACCCAGTACTTC. This encodes CASSLATSGRAQETQYF. The whole variable domain, filled in from reference TRBV7-3 and TRBJ2-5, reads GAGVSQTPSNKVTEKGKYVELRCDPISGHTALYWYRQSLGQGPEFLIYFQGTGAADDSGLPNDRFFAVRPEGSVSTLKIQRTERGDSAVYLCASSLATSGRAQETQYFGPGTRLLVL.

This chain links TRBV4-1 with TRBJ1-4; TRBD1 is a possible D gene (5 bases). V lost 5 bases and J lost 3, with 22 bases in between. This CDR3 spans 18 amino acids. Germline V gives CDR1 MGHRA, CDR2 YSYEKL. The CDR3 reads CASSALLGHPGANEKLFF. The CDR3, as DNA: TGCGCCAGCAGCGCTCTTCTAGGACACCCTGGGGCTAATGAAAAACTGTTTTTT.

The chain has TRBV5-1 and TRBJ2-2; D is unclear. V lost 1 base, J lost 2 bases, and 9 bases lay in between. The germline V gene has CDR1 SGHRS and CDR2 YFSETQ. CDR3 size: 15 residues. This chain's CDR3 is CASSLTDLNTGELFF. The CDR3 bases are TGCGCCAGCAGCTTGACGGACCTTAACACCGGGGAGCTGTTTTTT.

A single count supports this clone. The V and J genes are TRBV4-1 and TRBJ2-1, with 12 nucleotides matching TRBD2. CDR3 length: 16 amino acids. Germline CDR1 MGHRA, CDR2 YSYEKL. V was pared by 4 bases and J by 8 bases, with 9 bases of the junction left unmatched. The CDR3 is CASSLTGLAGPYEQFF. The CDR3 region has the DNA TGCGCCAGCAGCCTGACCGGACTAGCGGGGCCCTATGAGCAGTTCTTC.

The V call is TRBV7-4, the J call TRBJ2-7, with 8 bases lining up with TRBD1. CDR1 is SGHVT and CDR2 is SQSDAQ in the germline V gene. CDR3 size: 14 residues. The CDR3 protein is CPLPKGQGADEQYF. The CDR3 DNA is TGTCCCCTACCAAAAGGCCAGGGGGCCGACGAGCAGTACTTC.

This rearrangement joins TRBV14 to TRBJ2-7; maybe TRBD2 (5 bases). V dropped 0 bases and J dropped 4 bases, with 13 bases sitting between them. The germline gives CDR1 SGHDN, CDR2 FVKESK. This CDR3 has 15 residues. CDR3 nucleotides: TGTGCCAGCAGCCAAGATCCCGGGGATGAGTACGAGCAGTACTTC. As protein: CASSQDPGDEYEQYF. The full variable domain, its missing parts supplied by reference TRBV14 and TRBJ2-7, is EAGVTQFPSHSVIEKGQTVTLRCDPISGHDNLYWYRRVMGKEIKFLLHFVKESKQDESGMPNNRFLAERTGGTYSTLKVQPAELEDSGVYFCASSQDPGDEYEQYFGPGTRLTVT.

CDR3 sequence reads: CASSGRGTSGNSEQYF. CDR3 nucleotide sequence: TGCGCCAGCAGCGGGAGGGGGACTAGCGGGAATTCCGAGCAGTACTTC. The V gene is TRBV5-1, the J gene TRBJ2-7, with TRBD2 identical over 13 bases. Germline V gene lookup returns CDR1 SGHRS and CDR2 YFSETQ. The CDR3 consists of 16 residues. J lost 6 bases, V lost 4 bases, and 10 bases had no gene match.

The V call is TRBV6-6, the J call TRBJ1-1; 7 bases map to TRBD1. From germline, CDR1 is MNHNY and CDR2 SVGAGI (reference sequence). After removal of 0 bases from V and 6 bases from J, the junction contained 7 bases not matched to a gene. CDR3 length equals 15 residues. The CDR3 coding sequence is TGTGCCAGCAGTTACTCTAAAGGGGGCGCGGCTGAAGCTTTCTTT. It is translated as CASSYSKGGAAEAFF.

This clone was seen only a few times. The chain carries TRBV9 and TRBJ2-3; tentative D call: TRBD2 (7 bases). The CDR3 totals 15 residues. Deletions cut 5 bases from V and 4 bases from J, with 17 bases between. Germline V gives CDR1 SGDLS, CDR2 YYNGEE. DNA for the CDR3: TGTGCCAGCAGTCGAGCGGGGACAACGCCAGATACGCAGTATTTT. Residues: CASSRAGTTPDTQYF.

The rearrangement joins TRBV7-8 to TRBJ2-7, with 10 bases lining up with TRBD1. The CDR3 consists of 14 residues. The trim removed 5 bases at V and 5 bases at J, leaving 6 bases unmatched. The V gene's germline CDR1 is SGHVS and CDR2 FQNEAQ. CDR3 in DNA: TGTGCCAGCAGCCCAGGACAGGGGGGGAACGAGCAGTACTTC. This codes for CASSPGQGGNEQYF.